This T cell receptor beta chain stems from a study of identical twins. Study findings and constraints: Twin pairs had excess sharing that was weaker in beta out-of-frame sequences. Cross-sectional statistics underpinned the conclusions; the same donors were not followed.

cDNA molecules carried unique molecular identifiers, and template switching added a universal primer site. TCRdb passed the 5' RACE reads through MiXCR, listing each CDR3 protein once. The sample includes approximately 890,000 distinct CDR3 sequences, roughly 12% of them seen just once. This clonotype was detected only a few times. As yet, its antigen is unknown. The germline gene is not matched at one end of the junction; a read error may be the cause. The length of the CDR3 is 13 residues. Germline CDR1 is SQVTM and CDR2 is ANQGSEA. The same sample was also studied in work on yellow fever vaccine responses in identical twins. According to that study: A vaccine T cell response that seemed partly convergent and partly personalized was reported in twins.

The receptor was isolated from a woman between 18 and 29 years old in good health. The sequenced material came from PBMCs. V is TRBV29-1 and J is TRBJ1-1; TRBD1 aligns across 7 bases. CDR3 amino acids: CSGEQGSATEAFF. CDR3 DNA: TGCAGCGGTGAACAGGGGTCGGCCACTGAAGCTTTCTTT.